The clone carrying this TCR beta chain was detected a few times. TCRdb's table, derived via immunoSEQ multiplex PCR, lists solely in-frame clones and lacks some. There are about 89,000 clones in the sample; about 88% occur only once, and 0.25% to 0.35% lies in the top ten. V was pared by 7 bases and J by 5 bases, with 12 bases between. Germline values: CDR1 MNHEY, CDR2 SVGAGI. This CDR3 has 13 residues. These data belong to a study of OX40 agonist ivuxolimab in advanced cancers. The receptor's source is an adult with an advanced solid tumor such as melanoma, head and neck, liver or kidney cancer. The specimen was CD4+ or CD8+ T cells sorted from blood, collected in a trial of the OX40 agonist ivuxolimab. The gene calls are TRBV6-5 and TRBJ2-1; a weak D match, TRBD2 (6 bases). CDR3: CASKEGSDNEQFF. The CDR3 region has the DNA TGTGCCAGCAAGGAGGGCAGTGACAATGAGCAGTTCTTC.